The 18 T cell receptor beta chains below all came from one sample that was sequenced in a study of blood T cell repertoires in COVID-19. Profiling relied on immunoSEQ multiplex PCR, and the TCRdb table lists in-frame clones only, not all of them. The sample includes approximately 300,000 clones, 88% seen only once; the top ten take around 4%. The sequenced material came from peripheral blood. These receptors were obtained from a woman in her forties or fifties with active or convalescent COVID-19.

This chain joins TRBV7-2 and TRBJ1-5; D is unclear. V was clipped by 5 bases and J by 7 bases, with 12 bases between them. The CDR3 consists of 13 residues. Germline V gene data show CDR1 as SGHTA and CDR2 as FQGNSA. The CDR3 is CASSTTRQQPQHF. In nucleotides, the CDR3 is TGTGCCAGCAGCACCACCCGCCAGCAGCCCCAGCATTTT. Together with reference TRBV7-2 and TRBJ1-5, the CDR3 gives the full variable domain: GAGVSQSPSNKVTEKGKDVELRCDPISGHTALYWYRQSLGQGLEFLIYFQGNSAPDKSGLPSDRFSAERTGGSVSTLTIQRTQQEDSAVYLCASSTTRQQPQHFGDGTRLSIL.

The J gene is TRBJ1-5, the V gene TRBV18, with D tentatively TRBD1 (6 bases). Germline CDR1 reads KGHSH; CDR2 reads LQKENI. This CDR3 comprises 13 residues. V lost 4 bases and J lost 11, with 15 bases in between. CDR3 coding DNA: TGTGCCAGCTCACGAGGGGCGGACAGTTCCCAGCATTTT. It is translated as CASSRGADSSQHF.

The chain joins TRBV19 to TRBJ1-1; D is unclear. The CDR3 consists of 11 residues. V gave up 7 bases and J gave up 3 bases, with 6 bases separating them. CDR1 LNHDA and CDR2 SQIVND come from the germline V gene (reference sequence). Written as DNA, the CDR3 is TGTGCCAGTACGTCTTACACTGAAGCTTTCTTT. Encoded protein: CASTSYTEAFF.

The V call is TRBV27, the J call TRBJ2-2, with D possibly being TRBD2 (6 bases). Per germline, CDR1 MNHEY and CDR2 SMNVEV (reference sequence). With 2 bases removed from V and 1 base from J, the gap between germline ends came to 11 bases. The CDR3 covers 16 residues. The CDR3 DNA is TGTGCCAGCAGTTTAAGCCTAGCGAGGAACACCGGGGAGCTGTTTTTT. It is translated as CASSLSLARNTGELFF.

The chain employs TRBV28 and TRBJ1-2; D gene unclear. Germline V gene data show CDR1 as MDHEN and CDR2 as SYDVKM. The CDR3 runs 12 residues. The V end lost 6 bases, the J end lost 4 bases, and 9 bases lay between the germline ends. This CDR3 is CASRSRPYGYTF. For the CDR3, the DNA is TGTGCCAGCAGGTCCAGGCCCTATGGCTACACCTTC.

The chain is built from TRBV29-1 and TRBJ1-2, with 9 nucleotides matching TRBD1. This CDR3 is built from 15 residues. Germline V gene lookup returns CDR1 SQVTM and CDR2 ANQGSEA. V lost 3 bases to trimming and J lost 6 bases; unmatched junction nucleotides: 11. Written as DNA, the CDR3 is TGCAGCGTTGAGACCCGGGACAGGGAATACGATGGCTACACCTTC. It specifies CSVETRDREYDGYTF.

The rearrangement joins TRBV5-5 to TRBJ1-1; TRBD1 matches 8 bases. This CDR3 region has 16 residues. V trimming: 0 bases; J trimming: 0 bases; junction bases outside the gene matches: 4. Germline V gene sequence: CDR1 SGHKS, CDR2 YYEKEE (reference sequence). The CDR3, as DNA: TGTGCCAGCAGCTTGGGGACAGGGAATATGAACACTGAAGCTTTCTTT. This translates into CASSLGTGNMNTEAFF. Full variable domain (outside the CDR3, taken from reference TRBV5-5 and TRBJ1-1): DAGVTQSPTHLIKTRGQQVTLRCSPISGHKSVSWYQQVLGQGPQFIFQYYEKEERGRGNFPDRFSARQFPNYSSELNVNALLLGDSALYLCASSLGTGNMNTEAFFGQGTRLTVV.

CDR3 nucleotide sequence: TGTGCCAGCAGCTTTCAAGGAGCGGGACCAAATGAGCAGTTCTTC. It codes for CASSFQGAGPNEQFF. The V and J genes are TRBV7-9 and TRBJ2-1, with 7 bases aligning to TRBD2. Germline assignment: CDR1 SEHNR and CDR2 FQNEAQ (reference sequence). The CDR3 spans 15 residues. V lost 3 bases and J lost 7; bases outside the gene matches: 9. The whole variable domain, filled in from reference TRBV7-9 and TRBJ2-1, reads DTGVSQNPRHKITKRGQNVTFRCDPISEHNRLYWYRQTLGQGPEFLTYFQNEAQLEKSRLLSDRFSAERPKGSFSTLEIQRTEQGDSAMYLCASSFQGAGPNEQFFGPGTRLTVL.

The chain couples TRBV9 to TRBJ2-3, with 13 bases that match TRBD2. CDR3 length: 17 residues. Trimming removed 4 bases from V and 3 bases from J; junction bases left unmatched: 8. Germline CDR1 and CDR2: SGDLS and YYNGEE. CDR3 nucleotide sequence: TGTGCCAGCAGCCAAAACGGACTAGCGGGGGCTACAGATACGCAGTATTTT. This gives the protein CASSQNGLAGATDTQYF. The full variable domain, in which reference TRBV9 and TRBJ2-3 provide the parts outside the CDR3, is DSGVTQTPKHLITATGQRVTLRCSPRSGDLSVYWYQQSLDQGLQFLIQYYNGEERAKGNILERFSAQQFPDLHSELNLSSLELGDSALYFCASSQNGLAGATDTQYFGPGTRLTVL.

This chain joins TRBV11-3 and TRBJ1-1; 7 nucleotides match TRBD1. The CDR3 loop spans 16 amino acids. Germline CDR1 is SGHNT and CDR2 is YENEEA. J lost 4 bases, V lost 5 bases, and 13 bases had no gene match. CDR3 sequence reads: CASSLRTGSRVTEAFF. In nucleotides, the CDR3 is TGTGCCAGCAGCCTCAGGACAGGAAGCAGGGTCACTGAAGCTTTCTTT.

As concerns this clone: At one end the junction does not follow the germline gene, possibly because of a read error. The CDR3 reads CASSPRGGGQLFF. The CDR3 DNA reads TGTGCCAGCAGTCCGCGAGGGGGCGGGCAGCTGTTTTTT. The gene calls are TRBV2 and TRBJ2-2, with 7 bases aligning to TRBD1. There are 13 residues in the CDR3. Germline CDR1 SNHLY, CDR2 FYNNEI.

This clone showed up just a few times. The V call is TRBV28, the J call TRBJ2-1; D is possibly TRBD2 (5 bases). Germline values: CDR1 MDHEN, CDR2 SYDVKM. This CDR3 has 11 residues. Trimming stripped 7 bases from V and 6 bases from J, with 7 bases between. The DNA for the CDR3 is TGTGCCAGCAAAGAGGGCAATGAGCAGTTCTTC. Its translation: CASKEGNEQFF.

V gene TRBV7-3 combines with J gene TRBJ2-1; a possible D gene is TRBD1 (7 bases). This CDR3 is 12 amino acids long. V was trimmed by 5 bases and J by 10 bases, leaving 12 bases between them. Germline lookup yields CDR1 SGHTA and CDR2 FQGTGA. The CDR3 sequence: CASSEQGREQFF. In nucleotides, the CDR3 is TGTGCCAGCAGCGAACAGGGGAGGGAGCAGTTCTTC.

The gene calls are TRBV3-1 (or the pseudogene TRBV3-2) and TRBJ1-1; 7 nucleotides match TRBD1. The V segment lost 10 bases and the J segment 3 bases; nucleotides outside the gene matches: 8. Germline V gene sequence: CDR1 LGHDT, CDR2 YNNKEL (reference sequence). The CDR3 runs to 13 residues. The chain's CDR3 is CATKGAGYTEAFF. The CDR3 DNA reads TGTGCCACCAAGGGGGCGGGCTACACTGAAGCTTTCTTT.

The chain combines TRBV12-3 or TRBV12-4 with TRBJ1-3; D unclear. This CDR3 is built from 13 residues. Trimming left V 5 bases short and J 0 bases short, with 5 bases between. The CDR3: CASSPSSGNTIYF. Here the CDR3 DNA reads TGTGCCAGCAGTCCGAGCTCTGGAAACACCATATATTTT.

The CDR3 protein is CASSYGQGRTTRQYF. CDR3 nucleotides: TGTGCCAGCAGTTACGGGCAGGGAAGGACTACGAGGCAGTACTTC. The chain is built from TRBV6-5 and TRBJ2-7, with a weak D call TRBD2 (6 bases). V dropped 2 bases and J dropped 9 bases, with 20 bases sitting between them. In germline, CDR1 is MNHEY, CDR2 SVGAGI. This CDR3 is built from 15 residues.

The V gene is TRBV10-3, the J gene TRBJ2-1; 11 nucleotides line up with TRBD2. Germline CDR1 and CDR2: ENHRY and SYGVKD. The CDR3 loop spans 17 amino acids. V gave up 4 bases and J gave up 2 bases; unmatched junction bases: 7. CDR3 protein: CAISAGTSGQPYNEQFF. The CDR3 nucleotides are TGTGCCATCAGTGCCGGGACTAGCGGTCAACCCTACAATGAGCAGTTCTTC.

The chain uses TRBV15 and TRBJ2-5; maybe TRBD1 (6 bases). The length of the CDR3 is 17 residues. Per the germline V gene, CDR1 is LNHNV and CDR2 is YYDKDF (reference sequence). The V and J ends lost 0 bases and 3 bases respectively, with 17 bases between them. The CDR3 sequence is CATSRDPNIRDKETQYF. CDR3 sequence (DNA): TGTGCCACCAGCAGAGATCCAAATATACGGGACAAAGAGACCCAGTACTTC.